The 32 T cell receptor beta chains given below trace back to one sample, sequenced in a study of OX40 agonist ivuxolimab in advanced cancers. Repertoires were generated with immunoSEQ multiplex PCR, while TCRdb's copy carries only in-frame clones and drops some. Here the sample spans roughly 100,000 clones, around 87% being singletons. Sample: CD4+ or CD8+ T cells sorted from blood, taken in a trial of the OX40 agonist ivuxolimab. These TCRs come from an adult with an advanced solid tumor such as melanoma, head and neck, liver or kidney cancer.

This rearrangement joins TRBV7-2 to TRBJ1-2; no reliable D call. CDR1 SGHTA and CDR2 FQGNSA come from the germline V gene. CDR3 size: 13 residues. V lost 5 bases to trimming and J lost 8 bases, with 15 bases between them. CDR3 coding DNA: TGTGCCAGCAGCCCAGGACCTAAGGAGGGCTACACCTTC. Protein product: CASSPGPKEGYTF.

This clone was counted between two and nine times. The rearrangement links TRBV7-6 to TRBJ2-2, with a weak D call TRBD2 (5 bases). Germline V gives CDR1 SGHVS, CDR2 FNYEAQ. Trimming cost V 4 bases and J 2 bases, with 11 bases left between them. This CDR3 has 15 residues. This chain's CDR3 is CASSSGNSNTGELFF. The DNA for the CDR3 is TGTGCCAGCAGCTCGGGGAACAGCAACACCGGGGAGCTGTTTTTT.

The rearrangement uses TRBV6-1 and TRBJ1-4; TRBD1 might be the D (5 bases). CDR3 size: 18 residues. V was shortened by 2 bases and J by 3 bases, with 19 bases between the two germline ends. Germline-derived CDR1 and CDR2 are MNHNS and SASEGT. The CDR3 DNA reads TGTGCCAGCAGTGAACTACGCCCCCCAGGGTCGGCTAATGAAAAACTGTTTTTT. Translation gives CASSELRPPGSANEKLFF.

The chain has TRBV19 and TRBJ1-1, with D maybe TRBD1 (5 bases). This CDR3 is 16 amino acids long. Germline lookup yields CDR1 LNHDA and CDR2 SQIVND (reference sequence). V was trimmed by 7 bases and J by 1 base, leaving 19 bases between them. The CDR3 loop is CASIPVGAGRNTEAFF. In DNA, the CDR3 is TGTGCCAGTATTCCCGTTGGGGCAGGGCGGAACACTGAAGCTTTCTTT.

The rearrangement joins TRBV7-2 to TRBJ2-5; D is perhaps TRBD1 (6 bases). Trimming shortened V by 1 base and J by 4 bases, and 10 bases separated the two germline ends. The V gene's germline CDR1 is SGHTA and CDR2 FQGNSA. The CDR3 has 14 amino acids. As DNA, the CDR3 is TGTGCCAGCAGCTTAGAACCAGGGGCAGAGACCCAGTACTTC. Amino acid sequence: CASSLEPGAETQYF.

This chain links TRBV10-3 with TRBJ2-2, with D unclear. V lost 2 bases, J lost 5 bases, and 3 bases lay in between. This CDR3 spans 12 amino acids. CDR1 is ENHRY and CDR2 is SYGVKD in the germline V gene. The CDR3 nucleotides read TGTGCCATCAGTGAGAGGACCGGGGAGCTGTTTTTT. Protein sequence: CAISERTGELFF.

The CDR3 DNA is TGTGCCAGCAGCTCCCGGGCAGAGTCCTACGAGCAGTACTTC. Translation gives CASSSRAESYEQYF. The J gene is TRBJ2-7, the V gene TRBV7-2; D ambiguous. Per the germline V gene, CDR1 is SGHTA and CDR2 is FQGNSA. The CDR3 spans 14 residues. V lost 4 bases to trimming and J lost 1 base, with 11 bases between them.

V usage is TRBV11-2 and J usage is TRBJ2-7; possibly TRBD1 or TRBD2 for D (6 bases each). The CDR3 is made up of 13 amino acids. In germline, CDR1 is SGHAT, CDR2 FQNNGV. The ends were cut back, 6 bases at V and 1 base at J, with 10 bases in the middle. CDR3 in DNA: TGTGCCAGCAGTAGGGGGGAATCCTACGAGCAGTACTTC. Residues: CASSRGESYEQYF.

The genes are TRBV19 and TRBJ2-7; TRBD1 matches at 10 bases. The CDR3 has 14 amino acids. Germline V lookup: CDR1 LNHDA, CDR2 SQIVND (reference sequence). V trimming: 4 bases; J trimming: 2 bases; junction bases outside the gene matches: 2. The DNA of the CDR3 is TGTGCCAGTAGTAGGGGACAGGGGCCCTACGAGCAGTACTTC. This codes for CASSRGQGPYEQYF.

The gene calls are TRBV7-9 and TRBJ1-2, with D unclear. V dropped 4 bases and J dropped 5 bases, with 8 bases sitting between them. The germline CDR1 and CDR2 sequences are SEHNR and FQNEAQ (reference sequence). CDR3 length: 12 residues. The CDR3 nucleotides read TGTGCCAGCAGCTCTCAGACATATGGCTACACCTTC. It specifies CASSSQTYGYTF.

V gene TRBV6-5 combines with J gene TRBJ1-2; D perhaps matches TRBD1 (5 bases). V lost 5 bases and J 2 bases, leaving 15 bases between the germline ends. Germline loops: CDR1 MNHEY, CDR2 SVGAGI. The CDR3 consists of 15 residues. CDR3 amino acids: CASSHGTRPNYGYTF. In DNA, the CDR3 is TGTGCCAGCAGTCATGGGACCCGCCCCAACTATGGCTACACCTTC.

On this clone itself: This specimen includes other DNA sequences encoding the same CDR3. The chain recombines TRBV5-1 with TRBJ2-1; unclear D gene. From germline, CDR1 is SGHRS and CDR2 YFSETQ. The CDR3 totals 15 residues. Trimming cost V 0 bases and J 2 bases, with 9 bases left between them. CDR3 loop: CASSLALTTYNEQFF. Written as DNA, the CDR3 is TGCGCCAGCAGCTTGGCCCTTACTACCTACAATGAGCAGTTCTTC.

V gene TRBV2 combines with J gene TRBJ2-5, with D perhaps TRBD2 (5 bases). The CDR3 has 12 amino acids. Trimming took 6 bases from V and 3 from J, leaving 8 bases between them. In germline, CDR1 is SNHLY, CDR2 FYNNEI. CDR3 DNA: TGTGCCAGCAGGAAACTAGAAGAGACCCAGTACTTC. Translated, it gives CASRKLEETQYF.

This chain links TRBV7-6 with TRBJ2-3; 15 bases agree with TRBD2. The CDR3 is 17 residues long. V dropped 3 bases and J dropped 4; count of bases not matched to a gene: 5. Germline V gene data show CDR1 as SGHVS and CDR2 as FNYEAQ. The DNA of the CDR3 is TGTGCCAGCAGCTTGAGGACTAGCGGGGGGGCCTCAGATACGCAGTATTTT. Amino acid sequence: CASSLRTSGGASDTQYF.

The V gene is TRBV27, the J gene TRBJ2-5; the match to TRBD1 covers 7 bases. The CDR3 spans 13 residues. CDR1 is MNHEY, CDR2 SMNVEV, per germline (reference sequence). Trimming at V came to 3 bases and at J to 4 bases, leaving 2 bases not matched to a gene. CDR3 DNA: TGTGCCAGCAGTTTTGACAGGGCAGAGACCCAGTACTTC. As protein: CASSFDRAETQYF.

This chain connects TRBV7-9 to TRBJ2-1; 9 positions match TRBD2. This CDR3 contains 16 residues. Germline-derived CDR1 and CDR2 are SEHNR and FQNEAQ (reference sequence). Unmatched junction bases numbered 8, after V lost 2 bases and J lost 6 bases. The CDR3 sequence is CASSLRSSGVPNEQFF. For the CDR3, the DNA is TGTGCCAGCAGCTTACGGTCTAGCGGGGTTCCCAATGAGCAGTTCTTC.

The chain joins TRBV7-8 to TRBJ2-7; 7 bases line up with TRBD2. V shed 5 bases, J shed 5 bases, and the junction held 6 bases outside the gene matches. Germline lookup yields CDR1 SGHVS and CDR2 FQNEAQ. The CDR3 covers 13 residues. The CDR3 loop reads CASSPSGRDEQYF. As DNA, the CDR3 is TGTGCCAGCAGCCCGAGTGGGAGGGACGAGCAGTACTTC.

V usage is TRBV2 and J usage is TRBJ1-3; possible D gene TRBD1, 5 bases. Germline CDR1 SNHLY, CDR2 FYNNEI. The CDR3 has 12 residues. The V gene lost 3 bases and the J gene lost 10 bases, with 10 bases spanning the gap. CDR3 region: CASSDEGRTIYF. The CDR3 DNA sequence: TGTGCCAGCAGTGATGAGGGGAGGACCATATATTTT.

The chain employs TRBV11-2 and TRBJ1-1; D might be TRBD1 (5 bases). The CDR3 spans 17 residues. The V end lost 0 bases, the J end lost 4 bases, and 18 bases lay between the germline ends. Looked up from germline, CDR1 is SGHAT and CDR2 is FQNNGV. The CDR3 protein is CASSLDAGRSSGTEAFF. The CDR3 DNA follows: TGTGCCAGCAGCTTAGACGCAGGGAGGTCCTCCGGCACTGAAGCTTTCTTT.

This clone came up a few times. The chain is built from TRBV5-4 and TRBJ1-1, with TRBD1 identical over 9 bases. The CDR3 spans 16 residues. Unmatched junction bases numbered 8, after V lost 4 bases and J lost 1 base. Germline loops: CDR1 SGHNT, CDR2 YYREEE (reference sequence). For the CDR3, the DNA is TGTGCCAGCAGCCAGGGACAGGGTAGAACGAACACTGAAGCTTTCTTT. Translated, it gives CASSQGQGRTNTEAFF.

A note on this clone: A junction end diverges from the germline sequence, so it may reflect a read error. V is TRBV6-5 and J is TRBJ1-6; no definite D call. CDR1 MNHEY and CDR2 SVGAGI come from the germline V gene. This CDR3 region has 15 residues. The DNA for the CDR3 is TGTGCCAGCAGTTACCACCGGGCGGCTAATTCACCCCCCCACTTT. Translated: CASSYHRAANSPPHF.

The chain carries TRBV7-2 and TRBJ1-6; 10 positions agree with TRBD1. Germline-derived CDR1 and CDR2 are SGHTA and FQGNSA. The CDR3 extends over 15 amino acids. After removal of 8 bases from V and 7 bases from J, the junction contained 8 bases not matched to a gene. DNA for the CDR3: TGTGCCAGCCACGCCGGGACAGGGGTAAATTCACCCCTCCACTTT. Encoded protein: CASHAGTGVNSPLHF.

The rearrangement joins TRBV7-8 to TRBJ1-5, with D possibly matching TRBD1 (5 bases). The CDR3 sequence is 17 residues long. Per the germline V gene, CDR1 is SGHVS and CDR2 is FQNEAQ. Trimming removed 5 bases from V and 3 bases from J, with 20 bases in between. The DNA of the CDR3 is TGTGCCAGCAGCGCCACCTCCCTGACAGTATTCAATCAGCCCCAGCATTTT. Amino acids: CASSATSLTVFNQPQHF.

The chain employs TRBV5-6 and TRBJ2-7; D possibly corresponds to TRBD1 (5 bases). CDR3 length equals 15 residues. Germline CDR1 SGHDT, CDR2 YYEEEE. V dropped 1 base and J dropped 1 base, with 12 bases sitting between them. CDR3 amino acids: CASSLQGTLSYEQYF. CDR3 nucleotide sequence: TGTGCCAGCAGCTTGCAGGGAACCCTGTCCTACGAGCAGTACTTC.

The chain carries TRBV11-1 and TRBJ1-5; no reliable D call. V shed 8 bases and J shed 0 bases, with 14 bases lying between them. This CDR3 spans 15 amino acids. The germline CDR1 and CDR2 sequences are SGHAT and FQDESV (reference sequence). The CDR3 DNA reads TGTGCCAGCCTACTGGAGGGCTATAGCAATCAGCCCCAGCATTTT. This codes for CASLLEGYSNQPQHF.

V gene TRBV5-6 combines with J gene TRBJ2-7; 8 nucleotides match TRBD1. The CDR3 consists of 16 residues. Looked up from germline, CDR1 is SGHDT and CDR2 is YYEEEE. V shed 4 bases, J shed 6 bases, and the junction held 15 bases outside the gene matches. The CDR3 is CASSQWSRGRGGEQYF. CDR3 DNA sequence: TGTGCCAGCAGCCAATGGAGCAGGGGGCGAGGGGGCGAGCAGTACTTC.

The table lists this clone with a count of one. The rearrangement uses TRBV29-1 and TRBJ2-2, with 7 bases identical to TRBD1. The CDR3 consists of 15 residues. The trim removed 6 bases at V and 0 bases at J, leaving 7 bases unmatched. Germline loops: CDR1 SQVTM, CDR2 ANQGSEA. The CDR3 protein is CSVETGDPNTGELFF. DNA of the CDR3: TGCAGCGTAGAAACAGGGGACCCGAACACCGGGGAGCTGTTTTTT.

This clone has more than one count but fewer than ten. This CDR3 is CASSFSRVGPFF. In DNA form, the CDR3 reads TGTGCCAGCAGCTTTTCCAGGGTAGGCCCTTTCTTT. The genes are TRBV11-2 and TRBJ1-1; possibly TRBD1 for D (5 bases). Germline V CDR1 and CDR2: SGHAT, FQNNGV. Trimming shortened V by 3 bases and J by 12 bases, and 14 bases separated the two germline ends. There are 12 residues in the CDR3.

This chain connects TRBV4-3 to TRBJ1-6; 10 bases are a match to TRBD1. V was pared by 4 bases and J by 6 bases, with 6 bases of the junction left unmatched. This CDR3 has 16 residues. The germline gives CDR1 LGHNA, CDR2 YSLEER. CDR3 nucleotide sequence: TGCGCCAGCAGCCGCTCCGGGACAGGGGTTAATTCACCCCTCCACTTT. Translation gives CASSRSGTGVNSPLHF.

The genes are TRBV6-5 and TRBJ1-2; 8 bases line up with TRBD1. V lost 1 base to trimming and J lost 5 bases; unmatched junction nucleotides: 6. The germline V gene has CDR1 MNHEY and CDR2 SVGAGI. This CDR3 is built from 15 residues. The CDR3 DNA sequence: TGTGCCAGCAGTTACTGGCAGGGGGCGCGATATGGCTACACCTTC. It codes for CASSYWQGARYGYTF.

The V and J genes are TRBV7-2 and TRBJ2-1; either TRBD1 or TRBD2 may fit D (5 bases each). The germline V gene encodes CDR1 SGHTA and CDR2 FQGNSA. Trimming took off 6 bases at V and 3 bases at J, with 12 bases between the two ends. The CDR3 covers 14 residues. The CDR3 DNA is TGTGCCAGCAGTTCTGGGGGTAACTACAATGAGCAGTTCTTC. This translates into CASSSGGNYNEQFF.

The chain uses TRBV9 and TRBJ1-1; tentatively, D is TRBD1 (6 bases). Trimming stripped 4 bases from V and 3 bases from J, with 13 bases between. The CDR3 extends over 14 amino acids. CDR1 and CDR2 from the germline V gene are SGDLS and YYNGEE. The CDR3 DNA reads as TGTGCCAGCAGCCCCACCTGGACAGACACTGAAGCTTTCTTT. It specifies CASSPTWTDTEAFF.